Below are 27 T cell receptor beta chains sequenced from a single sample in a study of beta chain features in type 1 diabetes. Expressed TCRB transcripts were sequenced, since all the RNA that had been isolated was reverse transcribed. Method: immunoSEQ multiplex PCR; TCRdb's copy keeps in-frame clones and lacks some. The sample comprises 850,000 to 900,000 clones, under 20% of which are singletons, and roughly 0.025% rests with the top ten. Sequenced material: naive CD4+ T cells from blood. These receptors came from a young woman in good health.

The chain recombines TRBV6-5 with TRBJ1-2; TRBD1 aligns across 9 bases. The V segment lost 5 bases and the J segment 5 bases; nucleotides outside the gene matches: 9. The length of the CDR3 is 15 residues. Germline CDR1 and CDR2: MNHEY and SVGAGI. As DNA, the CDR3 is TGTGCCAGCAGTCGGGACAGGGCGGGTCCTTATGGCTACACCTTC. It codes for CASSRDRAGPYGYTF.

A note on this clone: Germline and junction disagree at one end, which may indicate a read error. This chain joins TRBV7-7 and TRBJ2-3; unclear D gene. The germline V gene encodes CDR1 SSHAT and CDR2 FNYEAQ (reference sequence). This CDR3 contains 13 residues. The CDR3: CASSLDSTDTQYF. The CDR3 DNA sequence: TGTGCTAGCAGCTTAGACAGCACAGATACGCAGTATTTT.

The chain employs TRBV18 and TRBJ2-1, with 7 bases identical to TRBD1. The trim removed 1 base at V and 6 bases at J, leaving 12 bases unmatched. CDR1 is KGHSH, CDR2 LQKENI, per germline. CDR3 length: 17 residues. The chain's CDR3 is CASSPRKGQSLVNEQFF. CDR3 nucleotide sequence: TGTGCCAGCTCACCACGAAAGGGACAGTCGCTTGTCAATGAGCAGTTCTTC. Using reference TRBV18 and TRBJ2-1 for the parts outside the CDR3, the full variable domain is NAGVMQNPRHLVRRRGQEARLRCSPMKGHSHVYWYRQLPEEGLKFMVYLQKENIIDESGMPKERFSAEFPKEGPSILRIQQVVRGDSAAYFCASSPRKGQSLVNEQFFGPGTRLTVL.

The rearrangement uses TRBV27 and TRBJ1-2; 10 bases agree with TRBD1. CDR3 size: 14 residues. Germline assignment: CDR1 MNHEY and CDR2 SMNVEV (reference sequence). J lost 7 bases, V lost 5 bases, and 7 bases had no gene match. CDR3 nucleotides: TGTGCCAGCAGTCCTATGTGGGACAGGGGTGGCTACACCTTC. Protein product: CASSPMWDRGGYTF.

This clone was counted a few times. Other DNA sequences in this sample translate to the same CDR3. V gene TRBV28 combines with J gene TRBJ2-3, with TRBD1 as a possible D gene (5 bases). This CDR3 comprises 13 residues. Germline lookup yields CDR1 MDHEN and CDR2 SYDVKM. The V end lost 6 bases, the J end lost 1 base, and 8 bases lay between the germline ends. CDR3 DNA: TGTGCCAGCAGAAAGACAGGCACAGATACGCAGTATTTT. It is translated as CASRKTGTDTQYF.

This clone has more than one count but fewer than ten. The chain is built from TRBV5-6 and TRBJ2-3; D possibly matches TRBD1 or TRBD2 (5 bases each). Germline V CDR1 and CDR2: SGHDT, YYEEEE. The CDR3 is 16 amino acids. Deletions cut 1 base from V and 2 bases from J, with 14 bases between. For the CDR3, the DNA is TGTGCCAGCAGCTTGCTCCGGGACGACCTCACAGATACGCAGTATTTT. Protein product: CASSLLRDDLTDTQYF.

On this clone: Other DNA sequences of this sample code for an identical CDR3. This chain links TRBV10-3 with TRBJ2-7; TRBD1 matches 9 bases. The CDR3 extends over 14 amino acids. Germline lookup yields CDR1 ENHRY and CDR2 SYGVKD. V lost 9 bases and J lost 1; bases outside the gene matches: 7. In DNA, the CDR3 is TGTGCCATAAGCCCGGGACAGGGTTCCTACGAGCAGTACTTC. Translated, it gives CAISPGQGSYEQYF.

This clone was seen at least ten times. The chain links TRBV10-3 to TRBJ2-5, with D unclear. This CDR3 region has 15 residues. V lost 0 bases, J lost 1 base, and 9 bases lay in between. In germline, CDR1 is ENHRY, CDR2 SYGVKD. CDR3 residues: CAISESVSPQETQYF. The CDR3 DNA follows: TGTGCCATCAGTGAGTCGGTCAGCCCCCAAGAGACCCAGTACTTC.

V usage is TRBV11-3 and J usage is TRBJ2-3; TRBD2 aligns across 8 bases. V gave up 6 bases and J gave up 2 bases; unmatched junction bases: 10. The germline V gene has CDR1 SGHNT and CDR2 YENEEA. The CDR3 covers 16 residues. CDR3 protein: CASSYGSGIYTDTQYF. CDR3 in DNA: TGTGCCAGCAGTTATGGTAGCGGGATTTACACAGATACGCAGTATTTT.

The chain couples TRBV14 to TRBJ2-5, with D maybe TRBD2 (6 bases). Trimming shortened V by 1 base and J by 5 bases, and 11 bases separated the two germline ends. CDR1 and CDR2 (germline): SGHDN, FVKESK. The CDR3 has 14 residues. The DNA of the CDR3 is TGTGCCAGCAGCCAAGGTGCGGGATGGGAGACCCAGTACTTC. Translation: CASSQGAGWETQYF.

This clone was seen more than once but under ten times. In DNA, the CDR3 is TGTGCCAGCTCACCGAAGAGGGGACTGAACACTGAAGCTTTCTTT. Translation gives CASSPKRGLNTEAFF. The chain has TRBV18 and TRBJ1-1, with a tentative D call TRBD1 (5 bases). Germline loops: CDR1 KGHSH, CDR2 LQKENI. The CDR3 runs to 15 residues. Trimming took off 3 bases at V and 0 bases at J, with 11 bases between the two ends.

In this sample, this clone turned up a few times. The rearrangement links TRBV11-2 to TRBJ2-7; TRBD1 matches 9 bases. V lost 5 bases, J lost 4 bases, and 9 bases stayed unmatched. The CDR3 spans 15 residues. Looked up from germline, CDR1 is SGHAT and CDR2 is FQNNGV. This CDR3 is CASSRGRDRDYEQYF. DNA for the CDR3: TGTGCCAGCAGCCGAGGACGGGACAGGGATTACGAGCAGTACTTC. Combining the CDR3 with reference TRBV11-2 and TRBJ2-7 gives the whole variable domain EAGVAQSPRYKIIEKRQSVAFWCNPISGHATLYWYQQILGQGPKLLIQFQNNGVVDDSQLPKDRFSAERLKGVDSTLKIQPAKLEDSAVYLCASSRGRDRDYEQYFGPGTRLTVT.

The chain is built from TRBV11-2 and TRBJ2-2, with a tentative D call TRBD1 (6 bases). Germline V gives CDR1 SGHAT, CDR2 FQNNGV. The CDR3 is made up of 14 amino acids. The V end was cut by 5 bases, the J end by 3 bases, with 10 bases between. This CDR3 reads CASSTDRDTGELFF. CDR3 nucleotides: TGTGCCAGCAGCACGGACAGAGACACCGGGGAGCTGTTTTTT. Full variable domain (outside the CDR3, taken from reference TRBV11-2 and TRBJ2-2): EAGVAQSPRYKIIEKRQSVAFWCNPISGHATLYWYQQILGQGPKLLIQFQNNGVVDDSQLPKDRFSAERLKGVDSTLKIQPAKLEDSAVYLCASSTDRDTGELFFGEGSRLTVL.

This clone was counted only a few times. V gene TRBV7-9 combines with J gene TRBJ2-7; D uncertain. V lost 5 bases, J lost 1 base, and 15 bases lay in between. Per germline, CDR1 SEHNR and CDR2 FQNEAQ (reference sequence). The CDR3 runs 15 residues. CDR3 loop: CASSPPTGWSYEQYF. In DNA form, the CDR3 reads TGTGCCAGCAGCCCCCCAACTGGTTGGTCCTACGAGCAGTACTTC.

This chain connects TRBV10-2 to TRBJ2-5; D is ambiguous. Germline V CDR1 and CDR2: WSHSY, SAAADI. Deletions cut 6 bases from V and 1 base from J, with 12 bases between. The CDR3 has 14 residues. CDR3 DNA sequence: TGCGCCAGCAGCCCTAGACACTTCCAAGAGACCCAGTACTTC. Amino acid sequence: CASSPRHFQETQYF.

The CDR3 region is CATGQGDLSRYF. CDR3 sequence (DNA): TGTGCCACGGGACAGGGGGATCTAAGCCGATACTTC. This chain links TRBV15 with TRBJ2-7; 11 positions match TRBD1. The junction had 11 bases not matched to a gene; V was cut back by 9 bases and J by 13 bases. The CDR3 has 12 residues. Germline V CDR1 and CDR2: LNHNV, YYDKDF (reference sequence).

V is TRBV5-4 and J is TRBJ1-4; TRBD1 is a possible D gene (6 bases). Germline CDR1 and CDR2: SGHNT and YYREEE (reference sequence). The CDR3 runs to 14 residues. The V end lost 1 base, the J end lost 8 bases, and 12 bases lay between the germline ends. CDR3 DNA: TGTGCCAGCAGCTTGCAGGGGTTAGGGGAAAAACTGTTTTTT. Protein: CASSLQGLGEKLFF.

CDR3 protein: CASSPNGGSGSLKYF. In DNA, the CDR3 is TGTGCCAGCAGTCCTAACGGGGGAAGCGGGAGTTTGAAGTACTTC. This chain links TRBV7-9 with TRBJ2-7; TRBD2 matches at 8 bases. The CDR3 runs to 15 residues. V lost 6 bases to trimming and J lost 11 bases; unmatched junction nucleotides: 18. The germline CDR1 and CDR2 sequences are SEHNR and FQNEAQ (reference sequence). Variable domain in full (rest from reference TRBV7-9 and TRBJ2-7): DTGVSQNPRHKITKRGQNVTFRCDPISEHNRLYWYRQTLGQGPEFLTYFQNEAQLEKSRLLSDRFSAERPKGSFSTLEIQRTEQGDSAMYLCASSPNGGSGSLKYFGPGTRLTVT.

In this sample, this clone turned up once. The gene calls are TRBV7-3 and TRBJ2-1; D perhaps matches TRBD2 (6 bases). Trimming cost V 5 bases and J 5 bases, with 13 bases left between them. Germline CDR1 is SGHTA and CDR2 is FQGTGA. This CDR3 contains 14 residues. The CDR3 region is CASSLGLHDNEQFF. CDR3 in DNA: TGTGCCAGCAGCCTCGGACTACACGACAATGAGCAGTTCTTC. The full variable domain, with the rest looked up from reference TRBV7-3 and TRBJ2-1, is GAGVSQTPSNKVTEKGKYVELRCDPISGHTALYWYRQSLGQGPEFLIYFQGTGAADDSGLPNDRFFAVRPEGSVSTLKIQRTERGDSAVYLCASSLGLHDNEQFFGPGTRLTVL.

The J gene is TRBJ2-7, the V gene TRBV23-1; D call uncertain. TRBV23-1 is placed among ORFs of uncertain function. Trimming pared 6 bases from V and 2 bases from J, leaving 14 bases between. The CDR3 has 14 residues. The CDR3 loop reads CASSQTTLAYEQYF. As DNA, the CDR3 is TGCGCCAGCAGCCAAACTACACTTGCCTACGAGCAGTACTTC.

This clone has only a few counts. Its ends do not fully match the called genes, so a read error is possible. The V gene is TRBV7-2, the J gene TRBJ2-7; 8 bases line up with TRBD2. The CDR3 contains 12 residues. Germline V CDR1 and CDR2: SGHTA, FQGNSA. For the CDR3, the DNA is TGTGCCAGCAGGTTAGGGACTAGGGAGCAGTACTTC. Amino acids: CASRLGTREQYF.

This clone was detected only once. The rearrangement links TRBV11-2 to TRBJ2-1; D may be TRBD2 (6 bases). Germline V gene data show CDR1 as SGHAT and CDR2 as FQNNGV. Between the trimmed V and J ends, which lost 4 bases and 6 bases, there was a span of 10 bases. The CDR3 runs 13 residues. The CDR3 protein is CASSSGLSNEQFF. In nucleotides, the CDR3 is TGTGCCAGCAGCTCGGGACTCTCCAATGAGCAGTTCTTC.

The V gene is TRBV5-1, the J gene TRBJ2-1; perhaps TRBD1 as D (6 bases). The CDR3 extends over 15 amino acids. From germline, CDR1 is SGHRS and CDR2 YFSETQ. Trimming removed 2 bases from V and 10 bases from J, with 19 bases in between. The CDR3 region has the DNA TGCGCCAGCAGCTTATCCGGGACCACAACAGGGGAGCAGTTCTTC. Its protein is CASSLSGTTTGEQFF.

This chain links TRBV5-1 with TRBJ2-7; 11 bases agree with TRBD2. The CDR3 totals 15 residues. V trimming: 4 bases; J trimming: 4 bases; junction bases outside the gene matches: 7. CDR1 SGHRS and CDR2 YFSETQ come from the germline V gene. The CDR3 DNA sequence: TGCGCCAGCAGCGCCGCTAGCGGGGGGCCTTACGAGCAGTACTTC. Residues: CASSAASGGPYEQYF.

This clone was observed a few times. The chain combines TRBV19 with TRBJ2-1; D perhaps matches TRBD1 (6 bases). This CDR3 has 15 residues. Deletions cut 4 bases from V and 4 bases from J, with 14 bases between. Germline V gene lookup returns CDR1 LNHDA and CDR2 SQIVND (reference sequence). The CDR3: CASSTSPGTYNEQFF. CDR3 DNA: TGTGCCAGTAGTACATCCCCCGGGACATACAATGAGCAGTTCTTC. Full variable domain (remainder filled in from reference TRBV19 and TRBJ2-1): DGGITQSPKYLFRKEGQNVTLSCEQNLNHDAMYWYRQDPGQGLRLIYYSQIVNDFQKGDIAEGYSVSREKKESFPLTVTSAQKNPTAFYLCASSTSPGTYNEQFFGPGTRLTVL.

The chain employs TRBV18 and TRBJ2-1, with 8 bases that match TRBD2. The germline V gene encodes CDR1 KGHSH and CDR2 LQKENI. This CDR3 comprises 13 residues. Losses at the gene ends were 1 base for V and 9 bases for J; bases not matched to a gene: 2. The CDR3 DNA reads TGTGCCAGCTCACCACTTACTAGCGGTGAGCAGTTCTTC. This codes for CASSPLTSGEQFF.

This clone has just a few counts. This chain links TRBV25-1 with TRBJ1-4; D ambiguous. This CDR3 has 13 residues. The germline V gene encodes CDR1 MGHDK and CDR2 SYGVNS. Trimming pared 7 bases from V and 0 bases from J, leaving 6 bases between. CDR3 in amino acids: CASTGSTNEKLFF. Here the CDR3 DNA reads TGTGCCAGCACGGGGTCAACTAATGAAAAACTGTTTTTT.